This is a list of T cell receptor beta chains from one sample in a study of blood T cell repertoires in COVID-19. Sequenced by immunoSEQ multiplex PCR; TCRdb stores in-frame clones only, minus some. This repertoire shows a few hundred thousand clones, less than 90% found once; its top ten account for roughly 2%. The source material was peripheral blood. Receptors were obtained from a woman between 50 and 59 years old with acute or convalescent COVID-19. Each CDR3 is given with its conserved first and last residue. D genes are given only for firm matches. The size entry is marked missing in some rows and otherwise reads once, few, many or a size class.

TGCGCCAGCGAGGAGGGCACTGAAGCTTTCTTT	CASEEGTEAFF	NA	NA	TRBV10-2	TRBJ1-1
TGTGCCAGCAGCCTGGGACAGCAAGAGACCCAGTACTTC	CASSLGQQETQYF	TRBD1	NA	TRBV5-8	TRBJ2-5
TGTGCCAGCACCCTGGAGGGACAGAGGAGTGAAAAACTGTTTTTT	CASTLEGQRSEKLFF	TRBD1	NA	TRBV2	TRBJ1-4
TGTGCCAGCAGTCGGTCCGTGGACTATGGCTACACCTTC	CASSRSVDYGYTF	NA	NA	TRBV2	TRBJ1-2
TGTGCCAGCAGTCCAGAGGTGGACGGGGAGCTGTTTTTT	CASSPEVDGELFF	NA	NA	TRBV7-7	TRBJ2-2
TGCGCCAGCAGCTTGGCCAGCGCTGCCGGTGGCTACACCTTC	CASSLASAAGGYTF	NA	NA	TRBV5-1	TRBJ1-2
TGCGCCAGCGAACTAGCGGGGGGGCTTCAAGAGACCCAGTACTTC	CASELAGGLQETQYF	TRBD2	NA	TRBV5-1	TRBJ2-5
TGTGCCAGCAGTGTATTCTGGACAGACTATGGCTACACCTTC	CASSVFWTDYGYTF	NA	NA	TRBV2	TRBJ1-2
TGCGCCAGCAGCCAGACAGGGGGCAACACTGAAGCTTTCTTT	CASSQTGGNTEAFF	TRBD1	NA	TRBV4-3	TRBJ1-1
TGTGCCAGTACCAAGGGGAGGGGGGATCAGCCCCAGCATTTT	CASTKGRGDQPQHF	NA	NA	TRBV19	TRBJ1-5
TGTGCCAGCGGAACAGGGGTGGGTCAGCCCCAGCATTTT	CASGTGVGQPQHF	TRBD1	NA	TRBV27	TRBJ1-5
TGTGCCAGCATTCCTGAGGAGGGCGCCCTTTCGGGGAACACTGAAGCTTTCTTT	CASIPEEGALSGNTEAFF	NA	NA	TRBV2	TRBJ1-1
TGTGCCAGCAGCTTAGAGCCAGGGATTAGGGAAAAACTGTTTTTT	CASSLEPGIREKLFF	NA	NA	TRBV7-2	TRBJ1-4
TGCGCCAGCAGTCAGGCAGAACAGAACTATGGCTACACCTTC	CASSQAEQNYGYTF	NA	once	TRBV23-1	TRBJ1-2
TGCGCCAGCAGCCCGGGACAGGGGGCGACTGGAAACACCATATATTTT	CASSPGQGATGNTIYF	TRBD1	NA	TRBV5-1	TRBJ1-3
TGTGCCAGCTCACCAGTGGTGAGCGGAGCGGCAACCTACGAGCAGTACTTC	CASSPVVSGAATYEQYF	NA	NA	TRBV18	TRBJ2-7
TGTGCCAGCAGGGCCGACAGGGCGGTCAATCAGCCCCAGCATTTT	CASRADRAVNQPQHF	TRBD1	NA	TRBV6-5	TRBJ1-5
TGCAGCGTTGAAGAGAGTCCCCAGGGGATTTATACAGATACGCAGTATTTT	CSVEESPQGIYTDTQYF	NA	NA	TRBV29-1	TRBJ2-3
TGTGCCAGCACTGCTGGGACACCAACCGGGGAGCTGTTTTTT	CASTAGTPTGELFF	NA	NA	TRBV5-4	TRBJ2-2
TGTGCCAGCGGCGGGGGGGCAAGAGGAAACACCATATATTTT	CASGGGARGNTIYF	NA	NA	TRBV28	TRBJ1-3
TGTGCCAGCAGTTACCAAAGGGGGGGCACTGAAGCTTTCTTT	CASSYQRGGTEAFF	NA	NA	TRBV6-2/TRBV6-3	TRBJ1-1
TGCAGCGTTGCGGAGGGACTTATCTACGAGCAGTACTTC	CSVAEGLIYEQYF	NA	NA	TRBV29-1	TRBJ2-7
TGTGCCAGCAGCTTGGATGCGACAGGGGGCCCCCTCTTCTCCTACGAGCAGTACTTC	CASSLDATGGPLFSYEQYF	TRBD1	NA	TRBV5-5	TRBJ2-7
TGTGCCAGCAGCCCCTTGTTCGGTGAGCAGTTCTTC	CASSPLFGEQFF	NA	once	TRBV5-5	TRBJ2-1
TGTGCCAGCAGCCTGTCTGGACAGCTTAATCAGCCCCAGCATTTT	CASSLSGQLNQPQHF	NA	NA	TRBV5-8	TRBJ1-5
TGCGCCAGCAGCCTGGACTACGCTCAATCCTACGAGCAGTACTTC	CASSLDYAQSYEQYF	NA	once	TRBV4-3	TRBJ2-7
TGTGCCAGCAGTATCGGGACAGGGGTAAGAGATGGCTACACCTTC	CASSIGTGVRDGYTF	TRBD1	NA	TRBV6-2/TRBV6-3	TRBJ1-2